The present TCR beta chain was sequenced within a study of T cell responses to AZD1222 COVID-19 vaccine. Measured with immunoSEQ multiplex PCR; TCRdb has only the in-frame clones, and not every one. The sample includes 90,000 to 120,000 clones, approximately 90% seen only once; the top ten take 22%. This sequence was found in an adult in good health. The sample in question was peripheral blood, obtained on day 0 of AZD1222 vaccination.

CDR3 DNA sequence: TGCGCCAGCAGCTATAGCGGGGGGGCAAGGAATGAGCAGTTCTTC. Protein: CASSYSGGARNEQFF. The chain employs TRBV5-1 and TRBJ2-1, with 11 bases identical to TRBD2. V lost 3 bases, J lost 7 bases, and 6 bases stayed unmatched. The CDR3 has 15 residues. Germline V gene lookup returns CDR1 SGHRS and CDR2 YFSETQ.